A selection of T cell receptor beta chains follows, all from one sample in a study of CD8 T cells in ankylosing spondylitis. One entry per CDR3 protein results from TCRdb running MiXCR on the 5' RACE reads. The table lists roughly 180,000 distinct CDR3 sequences, roughly 13% of them singletons. Sequenced sample: blood, either unsorted or a sorted T cell fraction (not recorded which). These receptors were obtained from a female donor with ankylosing spondylitis or in good health (not recorded which). CDR3s leave out the opening cysteine and the closing phenylalanine or tryptophan. The order of the fields is V gene, D gene, CDR3 length, CDR3 protein. A D gene is named only where the DNA matches it firmly.

v_call: TRBV6-2/TRBV6-3
d_call: TRBD2
cdr3_length: 14
cdr3_aa: ASRPPSGSRVYEQY

v_call: TRBV9
d_call: -
cdr3_length: 13
cdr3_aa: ASSPIPGGDQPQH

v_call: TRBV7-2
d_call: -
cdr3_length: 11
cdr3_aa: ASSSQEGQPQH

v_call: TRBV4-3
d_call: -
cdr3_length: 12
cdr3_aa: ASSQNRRANVLT

v_call: TRBV5-1
d_call: -
cdr3_length: 12
cdr3_aa: ASGNSATNEKLF

v_call: TRBV7-9
d_call: -
cdr3_length: 11
cdr3_aa: ASKTAGSAEAF

v_call: TRBV6-5
d_call: TRBD1
cdr3_length: 15
cdr3_aa: VSSYPGQGLSGNTIY

v_call: TRBV18
d_call: -
cdr3_length: 12
cdr3_aa: ASSPPSLHNEQF

v_call: TRBV11-3
d_call: TRBD2
cdr3_length: 15
cdr3_aa: ASSQNRLAGWSDTQY

v_call: TRBV7-9
d_call: -
cdr3_length: 11
cdr3_aa: ASTQTANTEAF

v_call: TRBV20-1
d_call: -
cdr3_length: 13
cdr3_aa: SAEGSTILNTEAF

v_call: TRBV5-5
d_call: TRBD1
cdr3_length: 12
cdr3_aa: ASRSGTGSQPQH

v_call: TRBV27
d_call: TRBD2
cdr3_length: 10
cdr3_aa: ASSYGGGEQY

v_call: TRBV2
d_call: -
cdr3_length: 12
cdr3_aa: ASSASITTDTQY

v_call: TRBV13
d_call: -
cdr3_length: 12
cdr3_aa: ASSPRGLSYEQY

v_call: TRBV12-3/TRBV12-4
d_call: -
cdr3_length: 14
cdr3_aa: ASSWLAVNSYNEQF

v_call: TRBV7-6
d_call: -
cdr3_length: 12
cdr3_aa: ASSLARGGNEQF

v_call: TRBV30
d_call: TRBD2
cdr3_length: 11
cdr3_aa: AYSSGGDNEQF

v_call: TRBV12-3/TRBV12-4
d_call: TRBD1
cdr3_length: 13
cdr3_aa: ASSPDRELSYEQY

v_call: TRBV6-5
d_call: TRBD1
cdr3_length: 13
cdr3_aa: ASSYGTGGAYGYT

v_call: TRBV5-1
d_call: TRBD2
cdr3_length: 14
cdr3_aa: ASSFFAGGTTYEQY

v_call: TRBV9
d_call: -
cdr3_length: 13
cdr3_aa: ASSVGTTWRDTQY

v_call: TRBV5-1
d_call: -
cdr3_length: 13
cdr3_aa: ASSASSGQTNEQF

v_call: TRBV18
d_call: TRBD1
cdr3_length: 12
cdr3_aa: ASSRGQEATEAF

v_call: TRBV28
d_call: -
cdr3_length: 13
cdr3_aa: ASSLTSGRNQPQH

v_call: TRBV5-1
d_call: -
cdr3_length: 14
cdr3_aa: ASSTTGPQRGDTQY

v_call: TRBV4-2
d_call: TRBD1
cdr3_length: 12
cdr3_aa: ASSQEQGLDTIY

v_call: TRBV7-6
d_call: -
cdr3_length: 15
cdr3_aa: ASSLAWLAESTDTQY

v_call: TRBV29-1
d_call: TRBD1
cdr3_length: 14
cdr3_aa: SVEVGGGQGAQPQH

v_call: TRBV5-6
d_call: -
cdr3_length: 13
cdr3_aa: ASSLGLATSYEQY

v_call: TRBV7-2
d_call: -
cdr3_length: 13
cdr3_aa: ASSFGGRADEKLF

v_call: TRBV29-1
d_call: TRBD1
cdr3_length: 12
cdr3_aa: SAARWDRGYEQY

v_call: TRBV5-1
d_call: TRBD1
cdr3_length: 13
cdr3_aa: ASSLGGTGEYGYT

v_call: TRBV12-3/TRBV12-4
d_call: -
cdr3_length: 12
cdr3_aa: ASSRLVPDGEQF

v_call: TRBV20-1
d_call: TRBD2
cdr3_length: 12
cdr3_aa: SARDGLAERELF

v_call: TRBV5-1
d_call: TRBD1
cdr3_length: 12
cdr3_aa: ASSLGGVGEKLF

v_call: TRBV7-2
d_call: -
cdr3_length: 11
cdr3_aa: ASSRQITGELF

v_call: TRBV6-1
d_call: -
cdr3_length: 15
cdr3_aa: ASSKPWTGTFVEAQY

v_call: TRBV20-1
d_call: -
cdr3_length: 10
cdr3_aa: SAGASADTQY

v_call: TRBV5-1
d_call: TRBD2
cdr3_length: 17
cdr3_aa: ASSPGLAGLLSNTGELF

v_call: TRBV7-9
d_call: -
cdr3_length: 14
cdr3_aa: ASSKGPGLGLETQY

v_call: TRBV28
d_call: TRBD2
cdr3_length: 11
cdr3_aa: ASRSGRVKTQY

v_call: TRBV5-1
d_call: -
cdr3_length: 15
cdr3_aa: ASSLLVRQDLTGELF

v_call: TRBV28
d_call: -
cdr3_length: 10
cdr3_aa: ASSFSRKALH

v_call: TRBV7-3
d_call: -
cdr3_length: 12
cdr3_aa: ASSSVPTYHEQY

v_call: TRBV6-5
d_call: -
cdr3_length: 15
cdr3_aa: ASSYSVPGGGNQPQH

v_call: TRBV29-1
d_call: -
cdr3_length: 10
cdr3_aa: SVRRGANEQF

v_call: TRBV6-2/TRBV6-3
d_call: -
cdr3_length: 10
cdr3_aa: ACLGWNTEAF

v_call: TRBV7-2
d_call: -
cdr3_length: 12
cdr3_aa: ASSLGQAPYEQY

v_call: TRBV4-3
d_call: TRBD2
cdr3_length: 16
cdr3_aa: ASSQELQAGGRADTQY

v_call: TRBV7-8
d_call: TRBD2
cdr3_length: 12
cdr3_aa: ASSPRLAEETQY

v_call: TRBV3-1
d_call: TRBD1
cdr3_length: 13
cdr3_aa: ASSQATGGVTEAF

v_call: TRBV10-3
d_call: TRBD2
cdr3_length: 16
cdr3_aa: AISEATSGDPRTDTQY

v_call: TRBV10-3
d_call: TRBD2
cdr3_length: 14
cdr3_aa: AISEENSGPDEEQF

v_call: TRBV12-3/TRBV12-4
d_call: -
cdr3_length: 11
cdr3_aa: ASSPIDRGELF

v_call: TRBV5-1
d_call: -
cdr3_length: 12
cdr3_aa: ASSLGLWEEKLF

v_call: TRBV28
d_call: TRBD2
cdr3_length: 11
cdr3_aa: ATLAGTSREQY

v_call: TRBV3-1
d_call: TRBD2
cdr3_length: 13
cdr3_aa: ASSLTSGSRNEQF